This TCR beta chain emerged from a study of T cell changes during pregnancy in multiple sclerosis. Profiled with immunoSEQ multiplex PCR; TCRdb holds only in-frame clones, not every one. Here the sample spans nearly 25,000 clones, 70% to 90% being singletons. The junction had 6 bases not matched to a gene; V was cut back by 4 bases and J by 4 bases. The CDR3 runs 14 residues. Germline V gives CDR1 SEHNR, CDR2 FQNEAQ (reference sequence). The sequences come from CD4+ T cells from peripheral blood mononuclear cells, collected in the first trimester of pregnancy. The gene calls are TRBV7-9 and TRBJ2-5, with 7 bases aligning to TRBD2. This TCR was recovered from a female donor in good health, enrolled as a control in a pregnancy study. CDR3 loop: CASSWGGRAETQYF. Here the CDR3 DNA reads TGTGCCAGCAGCTGGGGGGGTCGGGCAGAGACCCAGTACTTC.